Listed below are T cell receptor beta chains from one sample, sequenced in a study of graft-versus-host responses after intestinal transplantation. These receptors have no known antigen. The table came from immunoSEQ multiplex PCR; TCRdb's copy has only in-frame clones and leaves some out. The sample contains 100,000 or so clones, about 93% of which appear only once. Sample: unstimulated CD8+ T cells sorted from spleen or lymph node cells, taken before intestinal transplant. The receptor source for this set is a human donor who received an intestinal transplant. The conserved cysteine and the conserved F or W are not part of the CDR3 here. Each record gives: J gene, V gene, CDR3 protein.

>TRBJ1-1|TRBV4-1
ASSQDLLGQENTEAF
>TRBJ2-3|TRBV4-3
ASSQGLAGDDTQY
>TRBJ1-2|TRBV7-2
ASSLPGANYGYT
>TRBJ2-1|TRBV6-5
ASGTGAWNEQF
>TRBJ1-2|TRBV6-5
ASSLQQGIGYT
>TRBJ2-3|TRBV19
ASSPPTGQGTDTQY
>TRBJ2-7|TRBV5-1
ASSLGAGEQY
>TRBJ2-7|TRBV7-2
ASSLELAGGYEQY
>TRBJ2-2|TRBV27
ASSFGSAGAGELF
>TRBJ2-7|TRBV4-1
ASSHAGGAYEQY
>TRBJ2-2|TRBV30
AWQVASGELF
>TRBJ2-2|TRBV7-2
ASSYEPGTTGELF
>TRBJ1-5|TRBV4-1
ASSQGSSSQPQH
>TRBJ2-7|TRBV15
ATSRDRGLGNEQY
>TRBJ1-6|TRBV4-3
ASSQGRGSYNSPLH
>TRBJ2-3|TRBV19
ASSWTGTGVSNTQY
>TRBJ2-1|TRBV9
ASSVFGVSGEQF
>TRBJ1-1|TRBV6-5
ASSYGGGENTEAF
>TRBJ2-3|TRBV30
AHSPAGTTDTQY
>TRBJ1-6|TRBV27
ASRQGAWNNSPLH
>TRBJ1-1|TRBV9
ASSVVTGFEAF
>TRBJ2-7|TRBV15
ATSVGRSSYEQY
>TRBJ1-4|TRBV6-5
ASSYQMNGGEKLF
>TRBJ2-3|TRBV5-6
ASSFGGQSYTDTQY
>TRBJ2-3|TRBV5-6
ASSQSSESTDTQY
>TRBJ1-2|TRBV7-9
ASSFPHEATPANYGYT
>TRBJ2-7|TRBV7-9
ASSGDRGSYEQY
>TRBJ1-2|TRBV12-5
ASGTDSSVLYGYT
>TRBJ1-2|TRBV19
ASSGRDMGYGYT
>TRBJ2-1|TRBV11-2
ASSLEVSSSAEQF
>TRBJ2-2|TRBV4-3
ASSQGTGDDTGELF
>TRBJ2-3|TRBV7-8
ASTSFTGTDTQY
>TRBJ2-7|TRBV5-6
ASSLLGEGYEQY
>TRBJ1-4|TRBV10-3
AISESGTEIEKLF
>TRBJ1-1|TRBV18
ASSPIGQGVGNTEAF
>TRBJ1-2|TRBV6-1
ASSEARGGANYGYT
>TRBJ2-1|TRBV7-9
ASSLTTGFNEQF
>TRBJ2-3|TRBV7-2
ASSLRTGAVDTQY